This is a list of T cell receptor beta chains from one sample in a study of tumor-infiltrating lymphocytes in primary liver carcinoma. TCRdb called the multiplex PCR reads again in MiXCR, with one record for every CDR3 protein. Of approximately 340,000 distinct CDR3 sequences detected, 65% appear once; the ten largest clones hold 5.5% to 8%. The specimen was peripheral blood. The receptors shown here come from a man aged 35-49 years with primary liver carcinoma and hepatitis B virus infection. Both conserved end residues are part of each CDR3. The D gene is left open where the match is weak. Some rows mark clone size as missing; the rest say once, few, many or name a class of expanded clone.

TGTGCCAGTAGCTCAGCCGGGGGCCTCTACAATGAGAAGTTCTTC	CASSSAGGLYNEKFF	few	TRBJ2-1	-	TRBV11-2
TGCGCCAGTAGCCAGGTGACTAGCGGGAGTGTAAACACAGATACGCAGTATTTT	CASSQVTSGSVNTDTQYF	-	TRBJ2-3	TRBD2	TRBV4-1
TGTGCCAGCTCTAGCGTGGTTTACAGTGAGCAGTTCTTC	CASSSVVYSEQFF	-	TRBJ2-1	-	TRBV6-1
TGTGCCATCAGTGGGCGGGACCCCTACAAGCAGTACTTC	CAISGRDPYKQYF	-	TRBJ2-7	-	TRBV6-1
TGTGTCAGCAGCTTACCCGGGGGGGAGCAGTATTTC	CVSSLPGGEQYF	-	TRBJ2-7	TRBD2	TRBV11-2
TGTGCCAGCGGCTCCACGGGGCAGGGAAATGAGCAGTTCTTC	CASGSTGQGNEQFF	-	TRBJ2-1	-	TRBV11-3
TGTGCCATCAGGACGGACAGCACAGATACGCAGTATTTT	CAIRTDSTDTQYF	many	TRBJ2-3	-	TRBV10-3
TGTGCCAGCAGTTTAGAGGGGGCAGGCGGTACCCAGTACTTC	CASSLEGAGGTQYF	many	TRBJ2-5	TRBD1	TRBV12-3/TRBV12-4
TGCACCGTTGAGGGACTAGCTGGGGTATCCTACAATGAGCAGTTCTTC	CTVEGLAGVSYNEQFF	-	TRBJ2-1	TRBD2	TRBV29-1
TGTGCCAGCAGCTTGGAGGGGCTGAGCTCCTACAATGAGCAGTTCTTC	CASSLEGLSSYNEQFF	-	TRBJ2-1	-	TRBV5-6
TGCGCCAGCAGCCCTAGGGGGGAGGGGAAGAATGAGCAGTTCTTC	CASSPRGEGKNEQFF	many	TRBJ2-1	-	TRBV4-1
TGTGCCAGCAGCCAGAACGGCCCTGAAGCTTTGGGTCGAGAAGAGAGCCACTACTTC	CASSQNGPEALGREESHYF	-	TRBJ2-5	-	TRBV4-2
TGTGCCACCAGCAGAGAGCTTGCCGGGACAGGGGCCCTCAAGCAGTACTTC	CATSRELAGTGALKQYF	-	TRBJ2-7	TRBD1	TRBV15
TGTGCCAGCAGCATGGGACTAGCGGGAGGCGCCGGGGAGCTGTTTTTT	CASSMGLAGGAGELFF	-	TRBJ2-2	TRBD2	TRBV7-9
TGTGTCAGCAGTCCTGGACTATCCGGGGAGCTGTTTTTT	CVSSPGLSGELFF	-	TRBJ2-2	-	TRBV12-3/TRBV12-4
TGTGCCTGGAGTGTAGGGACTTCCAATGAGCAGTTCTTC	CAWSVGTSNEQFF	-	TRBJ2-1	-	TRBV30
TGTGCCAGCTTAGATGCAGGGGACATGAATGAGCAGTTCTTC	CASLDAGDMNEQFF	-	TRBJ2-1	-	TRBV11-2
TGCGCCAGCGGCTTGGACGGCTATAGCAATCAGCCCCAGCATTTT	CASGLDGYSNQPQHF	-	TRBJ1-5	-	TRBV5-1
TGTCCCAGCAGTTTATCTCAGGCGTATTCACCCCTCCACTTT	CPSSLSQAYSPLHF	-	TRBJ1-6	-	TRBV12-3/TRBV12-4
TGTGCCAGTAGAGGGGATTTAGGACTAGCGAGATCCAATGAGCAGTTCTTC	CASRGDLGLARSNEQFF	-	TRBJ2-1	TRBD2	TRBV6-2/TRBV6-3
TGTGCCAGCAGCTTGGAGGGAGAGGGGGCAGATACGCAGTATTTT	CASSLEGEGADTQYF	-	TRBJ2-3	-	TRBV5-4
TGTGCCAGCAGCTTAGGAGCCGAGCGGGGCTACAAGCAGTACTTC	CASSLGAERGYKQYF	-	TRBJ2-7	TRBD2	TRBV11-2
TGTGCCATTGGTCCGGGACTCGGGGAGACCCAGTACTTC	CAIGPGLGETQYF	many	TRBJ2-5	-	TRBV10-3
TGTGCCAGCAGCTTGGAGCCCCTCCGTAGGGGTGCGCGTGACGAGCAGTACTTC	CASSLEPLRRGARDEQYF	-	TRBJ2-7	-	TRBV5-5
TGTGCCAGCAGTTTAGTGCGAGCTGACGAGCAGTACTTC	CASSLVRADEQYF	-	TRBJ2-7	-	TRBV11-2
TGTGCCAGCAGCCAAGCTGGTAGCGGGAGCGAGCAGTTCTTC	CASSQAGSGSEQFF	many	TRBJ2-1	TRBD2	TRBV4-2
TGTGCCAGCAGCTTCGAGTCCGGTGAGCAGTTCTTC	CASSFESGEQFF	-	TRBJ2-1	-	TRBV11-2
TGTGCCAGCAAGCGGGAGGGCTTGTACCAAGAGACCCAGTACTTC	CASKREGLYQETQYF	-	TRBJ2-5	TRBD2	TRBV6-6
TGTGCCAGCAGTTTCAGAGACCGTCTTTCACCCCTCCACTTT	CASSFRDRLSPLHF	many	TRBJ1-6	-	TRBV12-3/TRBV12-4
TGTGCCAGCAGCTTACGGGCGGTGTACCAAGAGACCCAGTACTTC	CASSLRAVYQETQYF	many	TRBJ2-5	-	TRBV11-2
TGCAGCGTGGCGGACAGCTCCTACGAGCGGTACTTT	CSVADSSYERYF	-	TRBJ2-7	-	TRBV29-1
TGTGTCAGCACCCAACCGGGGGGGCCAAGGTCGGATACACAGTATTTT	CVSTQPGGPRSDTQYF	-	TRBJ2-3	TRBD2	TRBV11-2